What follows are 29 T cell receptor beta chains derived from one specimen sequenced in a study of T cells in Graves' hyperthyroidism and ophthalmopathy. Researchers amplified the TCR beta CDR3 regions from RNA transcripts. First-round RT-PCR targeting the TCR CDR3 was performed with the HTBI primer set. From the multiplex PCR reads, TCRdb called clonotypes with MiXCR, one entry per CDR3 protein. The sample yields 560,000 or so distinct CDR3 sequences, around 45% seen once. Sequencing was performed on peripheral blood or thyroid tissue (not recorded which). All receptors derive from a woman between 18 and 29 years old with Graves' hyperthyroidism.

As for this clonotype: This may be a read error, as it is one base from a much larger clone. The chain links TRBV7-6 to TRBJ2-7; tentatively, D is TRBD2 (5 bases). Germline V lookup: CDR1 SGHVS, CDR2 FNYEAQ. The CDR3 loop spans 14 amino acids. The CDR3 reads CVSSQEALTYEQYF. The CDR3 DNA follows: TGTGTCAGCAGCCAGGAGGCCCTAACCTACGAGCAGTACTTC.

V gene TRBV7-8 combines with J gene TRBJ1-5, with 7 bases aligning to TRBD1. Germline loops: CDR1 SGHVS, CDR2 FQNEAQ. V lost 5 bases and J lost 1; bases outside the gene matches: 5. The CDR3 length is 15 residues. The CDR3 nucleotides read TGTGCCAGCAGCCCAAGCAGGGGGAGCAATCAGCCCCAGCATTTT. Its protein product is CASSPSRGSNQPQHF.

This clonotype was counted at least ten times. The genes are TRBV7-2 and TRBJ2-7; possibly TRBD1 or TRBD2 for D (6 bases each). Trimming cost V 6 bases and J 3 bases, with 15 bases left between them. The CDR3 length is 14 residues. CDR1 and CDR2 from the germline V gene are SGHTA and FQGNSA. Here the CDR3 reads CASRQGLIGYEQYF. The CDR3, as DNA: TGTGCCAGCAGACAGGGACTCATAGGCTACGAGCAGTACTTC.

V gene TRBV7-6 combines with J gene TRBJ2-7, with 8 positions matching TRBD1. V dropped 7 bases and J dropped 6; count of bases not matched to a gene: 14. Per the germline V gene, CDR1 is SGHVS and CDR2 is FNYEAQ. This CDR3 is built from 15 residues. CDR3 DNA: TGTGCCAGCAACACTAAAGGACAGGGCCGGGCCGAGCAGTACTTC. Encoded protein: CASNTKGQGRAEQYF.

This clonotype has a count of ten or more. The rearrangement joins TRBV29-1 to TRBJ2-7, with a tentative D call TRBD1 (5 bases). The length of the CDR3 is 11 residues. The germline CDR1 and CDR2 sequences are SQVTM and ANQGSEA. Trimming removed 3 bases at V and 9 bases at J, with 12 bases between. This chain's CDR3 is CSVEGPRGQYF. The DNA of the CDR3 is TGCAGCGTTGAGGGGCCACGAGGGCAGTACTTC.

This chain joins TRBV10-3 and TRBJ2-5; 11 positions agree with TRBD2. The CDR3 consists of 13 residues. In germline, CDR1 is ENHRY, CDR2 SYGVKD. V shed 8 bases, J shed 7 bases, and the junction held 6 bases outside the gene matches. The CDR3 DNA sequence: TGTGCCATCGCAGTAGCGGGAGGGGGGACCCAGTACTTC. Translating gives CAIAVAGGGTQYF.

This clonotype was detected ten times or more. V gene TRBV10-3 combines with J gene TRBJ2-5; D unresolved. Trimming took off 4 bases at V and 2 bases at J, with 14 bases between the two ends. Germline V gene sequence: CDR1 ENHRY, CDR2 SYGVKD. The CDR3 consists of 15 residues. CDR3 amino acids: CAISVGPVLQETQYF. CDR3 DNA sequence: TGTGCCATCAGTGTTGGACCCGTCTTACAAGAGACCCAGTACTTC.

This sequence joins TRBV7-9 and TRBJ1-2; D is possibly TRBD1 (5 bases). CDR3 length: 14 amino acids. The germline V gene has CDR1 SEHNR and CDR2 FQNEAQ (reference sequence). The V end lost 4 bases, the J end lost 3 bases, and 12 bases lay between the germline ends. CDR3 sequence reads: CASSSRLGDYGYTF. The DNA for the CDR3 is TGTGCCAGCAGCTCACGTCTGGGGGACTATGGCTACACCTTC.

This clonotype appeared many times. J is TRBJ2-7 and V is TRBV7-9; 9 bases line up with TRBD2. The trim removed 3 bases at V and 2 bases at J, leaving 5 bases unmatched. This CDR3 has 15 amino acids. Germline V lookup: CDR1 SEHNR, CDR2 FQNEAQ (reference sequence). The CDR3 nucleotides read TGTGCCAGCAGCTTTGGCGGGAGGGCAACCTACGAGCAGTACTTC. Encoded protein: CASSFGGRATYEQYF.

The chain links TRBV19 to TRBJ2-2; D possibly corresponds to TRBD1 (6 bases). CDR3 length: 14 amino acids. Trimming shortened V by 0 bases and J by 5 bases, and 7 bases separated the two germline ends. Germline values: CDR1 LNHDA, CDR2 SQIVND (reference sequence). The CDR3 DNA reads TGTGCCAGTAGTATAGAAGGGACAACCGGGGAGCTGTTTTTT. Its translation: CASSIEGTTGELFF.

CDR3 protein: CAISTDNYSNQPQHF. In DNA, the CDR3 is TGTGCCATCAGTACGGACAATTATAGCAATCAGCCCCAGCATTTT. The V gene is TRBV10-3, the J gene TRBJ1-5, with TRBD1 as a possible D gene (5 bases). Germline V lookup: CDR1 ENHRY, CDR2 SYGVKD. CDR3 length equals 15 residues. V was clipped by 5 bases and J by 0 bases, with 11 bases between them.

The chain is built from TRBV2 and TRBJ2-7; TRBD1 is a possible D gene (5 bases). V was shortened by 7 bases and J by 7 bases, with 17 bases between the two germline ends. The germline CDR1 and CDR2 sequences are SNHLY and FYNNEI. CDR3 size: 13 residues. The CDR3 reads CASNSDILGEQYF. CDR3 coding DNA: TGTGCCAGCAACTCGGACATCCTGGGGGAGCAGTACTTC.

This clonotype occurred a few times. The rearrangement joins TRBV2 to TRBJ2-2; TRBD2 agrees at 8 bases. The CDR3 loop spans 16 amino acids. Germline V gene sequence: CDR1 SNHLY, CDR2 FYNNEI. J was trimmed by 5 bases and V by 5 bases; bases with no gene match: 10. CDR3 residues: CASSPSGRRWTGELFF. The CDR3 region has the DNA TGTGCCAGCAGTCCGAGCGGGAGACGTTGGACCGGGGAGCTGTTTTTT.

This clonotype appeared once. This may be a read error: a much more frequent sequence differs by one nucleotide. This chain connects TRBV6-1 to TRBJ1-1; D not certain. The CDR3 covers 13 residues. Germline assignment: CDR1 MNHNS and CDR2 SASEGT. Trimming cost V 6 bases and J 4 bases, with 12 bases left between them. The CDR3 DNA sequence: TGTGCCAGCAGACACAGCGGGGTCACTGAAGCTTTCTTT. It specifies CASRHSGVTEAFF.

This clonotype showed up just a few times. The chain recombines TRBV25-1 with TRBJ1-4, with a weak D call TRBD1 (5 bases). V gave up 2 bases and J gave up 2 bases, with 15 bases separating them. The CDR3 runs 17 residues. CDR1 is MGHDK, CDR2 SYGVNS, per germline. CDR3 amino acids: CASSEPRVGATNEKLFF. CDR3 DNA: TGTGCCAGCAGTGAACCCCGGGTAGGGGCGACTAATGAAAAACTGTTTTTT.

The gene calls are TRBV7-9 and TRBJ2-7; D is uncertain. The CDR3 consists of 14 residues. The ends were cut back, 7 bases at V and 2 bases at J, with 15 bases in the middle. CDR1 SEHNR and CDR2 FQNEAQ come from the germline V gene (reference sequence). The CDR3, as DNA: TGTGCCAGCAATCCCAGAAGTTCCCCCTACGAGCAGTACTTC. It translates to CASNPRSSPYEQYF.

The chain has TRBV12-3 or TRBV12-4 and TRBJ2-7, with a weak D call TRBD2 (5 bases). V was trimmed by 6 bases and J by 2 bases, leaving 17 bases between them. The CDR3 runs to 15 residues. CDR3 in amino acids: CASSQDSGGAYEQYF. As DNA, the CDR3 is TGTGCCAGCAGCCAAGACTCCGGAGGAGCCTACGAGCAGTACTTC.

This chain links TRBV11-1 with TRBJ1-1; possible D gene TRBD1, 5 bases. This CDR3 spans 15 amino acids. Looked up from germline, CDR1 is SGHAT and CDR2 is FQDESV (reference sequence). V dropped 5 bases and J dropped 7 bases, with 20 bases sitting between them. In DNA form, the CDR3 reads TGTGCCAGCAGCCCCCCCCCCGGGACCAGCTTTGAAGCTTTCTTT. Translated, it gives CASSPPPGTSFEAFF.

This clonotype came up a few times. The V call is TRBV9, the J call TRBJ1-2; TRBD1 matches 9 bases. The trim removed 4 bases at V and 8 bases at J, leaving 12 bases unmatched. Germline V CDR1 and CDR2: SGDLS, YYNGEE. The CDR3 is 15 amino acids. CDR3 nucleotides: TGTGCCAGCAGCCCCCTAGGACAGGGGACGTCGGGCTACACCTTC. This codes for CASSPLGQGTSGYTF.

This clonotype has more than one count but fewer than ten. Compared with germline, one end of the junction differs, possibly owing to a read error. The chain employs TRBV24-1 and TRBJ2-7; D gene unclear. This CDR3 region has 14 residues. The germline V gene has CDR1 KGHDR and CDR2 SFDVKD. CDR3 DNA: TGTGCCAGCAGTTGGACGGAATCACCCTACGAGCAGTACTTC. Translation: CASSWTESPYEQYF.

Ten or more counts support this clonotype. The CDR3 here is CATSEGGAANQPQHF. The CDR3 DNA sequence: TGTGCCACCAGTGAAGGAGGGGCCGCCAATCAGCCCCAGCATTTT. The genes are TRBV24-1 and TRBJ1-5, with a tentative D call TRBD1 (5 bases). From germline, CDR1 is KGHDR and CDR2 SFDVKD. V was cut by 4 bases and J by 3 bases, with 12 bases left in between. The CDR3 loop spans 15 amino acids.

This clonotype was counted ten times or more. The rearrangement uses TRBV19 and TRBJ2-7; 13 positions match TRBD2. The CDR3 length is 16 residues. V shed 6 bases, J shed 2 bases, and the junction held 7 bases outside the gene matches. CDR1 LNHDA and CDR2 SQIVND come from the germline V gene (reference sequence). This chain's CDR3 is CASRKGGTSGTYEQYF. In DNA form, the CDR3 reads TGTGCCAGTAGGAAGGGCGGGACTAGCGGGACCTACGAGCAGTACTTC.

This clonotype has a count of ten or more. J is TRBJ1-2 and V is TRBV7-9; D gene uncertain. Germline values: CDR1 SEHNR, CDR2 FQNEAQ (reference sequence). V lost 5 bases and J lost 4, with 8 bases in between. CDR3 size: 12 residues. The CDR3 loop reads CASSLGLYGYTF. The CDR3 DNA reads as TGTGCCAGCAGCCTTGGCCTCTATGGCTACACCTTC.

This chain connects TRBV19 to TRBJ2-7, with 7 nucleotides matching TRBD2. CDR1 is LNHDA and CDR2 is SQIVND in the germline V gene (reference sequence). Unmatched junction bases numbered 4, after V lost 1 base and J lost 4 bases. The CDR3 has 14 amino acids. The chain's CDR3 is CASSIGGAGYEQYF. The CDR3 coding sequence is TGTGCCAGTAGTATAGGGGGAGCGGGATACGAGCAGTACTTC.

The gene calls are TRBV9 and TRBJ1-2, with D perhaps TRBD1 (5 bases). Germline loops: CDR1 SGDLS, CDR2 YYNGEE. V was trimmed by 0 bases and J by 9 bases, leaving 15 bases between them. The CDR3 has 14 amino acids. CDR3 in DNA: TGTGCCAGCAGCGTAGATCTGTGGGGCGTGAGCTACACCTTC. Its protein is CASSVDLWGVSYTF. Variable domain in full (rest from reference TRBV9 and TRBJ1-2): DSGVTQTPKHLITATGQRVTLRCSPRSGDLSVYWYQQSLDQGLQFLIQYYNGEERAKGNILERFSAQQFPDLHSELNLSSLELGDSALYFCASSVDLWGVSYTFGSGTRLTVV.

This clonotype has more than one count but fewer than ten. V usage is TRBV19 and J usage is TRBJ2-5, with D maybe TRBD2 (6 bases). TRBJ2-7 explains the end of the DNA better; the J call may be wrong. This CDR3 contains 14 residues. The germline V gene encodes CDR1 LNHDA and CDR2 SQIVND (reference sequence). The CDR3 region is CASSIAPGGYEQYF. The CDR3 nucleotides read TGTGCCAGTAGTATAGCCCCCGGAGGGTACGAGCAGTACTTC.

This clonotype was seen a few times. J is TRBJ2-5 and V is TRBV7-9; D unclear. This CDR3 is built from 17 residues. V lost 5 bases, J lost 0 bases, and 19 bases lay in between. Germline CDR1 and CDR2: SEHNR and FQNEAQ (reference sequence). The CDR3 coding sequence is TGTGCCAGCAGCCGATCCTTGATGGGAAGGTACCAAGAGACCCAGTACTTC. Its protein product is CASSRSLMGRYQETQYF.

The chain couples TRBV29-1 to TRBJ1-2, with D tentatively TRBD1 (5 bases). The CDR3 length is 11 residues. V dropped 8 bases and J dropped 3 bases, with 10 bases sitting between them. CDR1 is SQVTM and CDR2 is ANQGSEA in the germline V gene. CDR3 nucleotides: TGCAGCATACAGGAAGACTATGGCTACACCTTC. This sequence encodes CSIQEDYGYTF.

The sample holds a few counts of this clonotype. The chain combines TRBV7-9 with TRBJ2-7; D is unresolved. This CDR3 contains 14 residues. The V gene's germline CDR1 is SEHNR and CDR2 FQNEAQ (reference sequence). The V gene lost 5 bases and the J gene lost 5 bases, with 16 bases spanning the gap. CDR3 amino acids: CASSPRQNPDEQYF. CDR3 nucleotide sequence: TGTGCCAGCAGCCCCCGGCAGAACCCCGACGAGCAGTACTTC.